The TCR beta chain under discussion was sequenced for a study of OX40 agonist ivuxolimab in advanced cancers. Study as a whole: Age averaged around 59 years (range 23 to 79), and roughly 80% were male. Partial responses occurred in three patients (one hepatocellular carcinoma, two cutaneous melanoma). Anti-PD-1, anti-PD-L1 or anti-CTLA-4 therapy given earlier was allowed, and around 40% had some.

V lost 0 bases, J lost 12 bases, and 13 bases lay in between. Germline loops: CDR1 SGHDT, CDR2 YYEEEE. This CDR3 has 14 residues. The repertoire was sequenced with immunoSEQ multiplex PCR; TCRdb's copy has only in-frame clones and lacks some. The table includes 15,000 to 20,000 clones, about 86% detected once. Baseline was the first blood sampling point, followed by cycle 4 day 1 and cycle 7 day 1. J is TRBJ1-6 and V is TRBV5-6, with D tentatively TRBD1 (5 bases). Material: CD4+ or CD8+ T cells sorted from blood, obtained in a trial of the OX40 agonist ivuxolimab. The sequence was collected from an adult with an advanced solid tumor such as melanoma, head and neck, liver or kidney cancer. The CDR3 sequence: CASSLGIQGEPLHF. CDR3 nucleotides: TGTGCCAGCAGCTTGGGTATTCAGGGAGAACCCCTCCACTTT.